The subject of this entry is one TCR beta chain. The record originates from a study of blood T cell repertoires in COVID-19. Study summary: PBMCs, B-cell-depleted T cells, or T cells were the source of the cDNA or gDNA that made up the material.

Germline V CDR1 and CDR2: MNHNY, SVGAGI (reference sequence). This CDR3 is built from 15 residues. V lost 4 bases to trimming and J lost 9 bases; unmatched junction nucleotides: 7. Original handling: Estimation of nucleated cell counts relied on the amplification of reference gene primers. Sequencing was performed with immunoSEQ multiplex PCR; in TCRdb, only in-frame clones are kept and a portion is missing. That table is the source of V, J and clone size, and D and trimming were worked out from the DNA. The table shows about 120,000 clones, with around 88% occurring only once. Sequenced sample: peripheral blood. The TCR comes from a human donor with acute or convalescent COVID-19. The donor label of this sample is uncertain. This chain links TRBV6-6 with TRBJ2-1, with TRBD1 matching over 12 bases. The CDR3 loop is CASSSIGTGGSEQFF. CDR3 nucleotide sequence: TGTGCCAGCAGTTCTATCGGGACAGGGGGCAGTGAGCAGTTCTTC.